This TCR beta chain was found in a study of T cell responses to AZD1222 COVID-19 vaccine. Study-wide results and limits: There were vaccine-associated CD4 TCRs across spike, dominant at 160-218 and 743-854. Without day 14 samples, only post-peak T cell repertoires were studied.

The CDR3 has 14 amino acids. CDR1 and CDR2 from the germline V gene are SGHRS and YFSETQ. The germline V and J ends were trimmed by 2 bases and 0 bases, with 8 bases remaining between them. To note about this clone: Its antigen is as yet unknown.

Generated by immunoSEQ multiplex PCR, the TCRdb table keeps only in-frame clones and is missing some. In the table there are more than 75,000 clones, roughly 90% of which are singletons. The clonotype comes from an adult in good health. This chain joins TRBV5-1 and TRBJ1-1; D unresolved. The specimen was peripheral blood, collected on day 0 of AZD1222 vaccination. CDR3 coding DNA: TGCGCCAGCAGCTTAACGGGGATGAACACTGAAGCTTTCTTT. This encodes CASSLTGMNTEAFF.